This TCR beta chain stems from a study of CD8+ T cells in alopecia areata. This clone was counted a few times. The antigen is unknown. General study results and limits: Higher clonality was seen in lesional scalp than in normal scalp, especially in alopecia totalis/universalis.

Once RNA had been extracted, it was reverse transcribed into cDNA to act as the sequencing template. Produced via immunoSEQ multiplex PCR; TCRdb's table is partial and in-frame only. The sample shows around 190,000 clones, more than 55% of them seen only once. The sequence derives from a human donor in good health. Sequences were obtained from CD8+ T cells sorted from blood.

The CDR3 reads CASLENGGDTQYF. DNA for the CDR3: TGTGCCAGCCTGGAGAACGGGGGGGATACGCAGTATTTT. The chain couples TRBV2 to TRBJ2-3, with 7 bases identical to TRBD2. The CDR3 is made up of 13 amino acids. V dropped 8 bases and J dropped 6; count of bases not matched to a gene: 8. In germline, CDR1 is SNHLY, CDR2 FYNNEI.